The 7 T cell receptor beta chains listed next were all sequenced from one sample in a study of shared clonotypes between healthy human individuals. This table comes from immunoSEQ multiplex PCR, and its TCRdb copy is limited to in-frame clones, with some not included. The sample has 2 million to 2.5 million clones, approximately 95% seen once; the top ten hold about 0.39%. Sequencing was carried out using naive CD4+ T cells from PBMCs. Regarding subset: CD45RA+ positively selected. The receptors derive from a man between 18 and 35 years old in good health. Some clones in this sample may be carry-over from other donors' samples.

The chain uses TRBV19 and TRBJ2-5, with D unresolved. The germline V gene has CDR1 LNHDA and CDR2 SQIVND (reference sequence). This CDR3 contains 11 residues. V was cut by 7 bases and J by 4 bases, with 7 bases left in between. Written as DNA, the CDR3 is TGTGCCAGTACAGGTGTAGAGACCCAGTACTTC. It codes for CASTGVETQYF.

V and J are TRBV5-8 and TRBJ1-4, with 9 bases fitting TRBD1. The CDR3 extends over 15 amino acids. Losses at the gene ends were 1 base for V and 7 bases for J; bases not matched to a gene: 5. Germline-derived CDR1 and CDR2 are SGHTS and YDEGEE. The CDR3, as DNA: TGTGCCAGCAGCTTGACCGGGACAGGGTCTGAAAAACTGTTTTTT. It codes for CASSLTGTGSEKLFF.

This clone was observed a few times. The rearrangement uses TRBV29-1 and TRBJ1-4, with D perhaps matching TRBD1 (5 bases). The CDR3 is made up of 12 amino acids. V shed 5 bases and J shed 6 bases, with 10 bases lying between them. CDR1 is SQVTM and CDR2 is ANQGSEA in the germline V gene. CDR3 coding DNA: TGCAGCGTTTTTCAGGGAGATGAAAAACTGTTTTTT. Translation: CSVFQGDEKLFF. The variable domain in full, with the rest retrieved from reference TRBV29-1 and TRBJ1-4, is SAVISQKPSRDICQRGTSLTIQCQVDSQVTMMFWYRQQPGQSLTLIATANQGSEATYESGFVIDKFPISRPNLTFSTLTVSNMSPEDSSIYLCSVFQGDEKLFFGSGTQLSVL.

This rearrangement joins TRBV7-2 to TRBJ2-7; 11 bases match TRBD2. Looked up from germline, CDR1 is SGHTA and CDR2 is FQGNSA. Unmatched junction bases numbered 19, after V lost 5 bases and J lost 4 bases. The CDR3 covers 19 residues. CDR3 residues: CASSPRGLSGRAKGYEQYF. The CDR3 DNA reads TGTGCCAGCAGCCCCAGAGGCCTTAGCGGGAGGGCCAAGGGTTACGAGCAGTACTTC.

This chain's CDR3 is CASSALPNEKLFF. The CDR3 nucleotides read TGTGCCAGCAGCGCCCTCCCTAATGAAAAACTGTTTTTT. The chain joins TRBV28 to TRBJ1-4, with unresolved D. Trimming removed 6 bases at V and 3 bases at J, with 8 bases between. CDR1 MDHEN and CDR2 SYDVKM come from the germline V gene. The CDR3 is 13 amino acids.

V gene TRBV5-6 combines with J gene TRBJ1-2, with TRBD1 as a possible D gene (5 bases). The CDR3 runs to 14 residues. The germline V gene encodes CDR1 SGHDT and CDR2 YYEEEE. V gave up 4 bases and J gave up 6 bases, with 16 bases separating them. This CDR3 is CASSPSRAGNGYTF. For the CDR3, the DNA is TGTGCCAGCAGCCCATCCAGGGCAGGCAATGGCTACACCTTC.

The chain uses TRBV16 and TRBJ2-2; 7 nucleotides agree with TRBD1. The CDR3 runs 16 residues. Germline V gene lookup returns CDR1 KGHSY and CDR2 FQNENV. V lost 4 bases to trimming and J lost 4 bases; unmatched junction nucleotides: 9. CDR3 protein: CASSLSMDRFTGELFF. The CDR3, as DNA: TGTGCCAGCAGCCTTTCTATGGACAGGTTCACCGGGGAGCTGTTTTTT. Filled out from reference TRBV16 and TRBJ2-2, the complete variable domain reads GEEVAQTPKHLVRGEGQKAKLYCAPIKGHSYVFWYQQVLKNEFKFLISFQNENVFDETGMPKERFSAKCLPNSPCSLEIQATKLEDSAVYFCASSLSMDRFTGELFFGEGSRLTVL.